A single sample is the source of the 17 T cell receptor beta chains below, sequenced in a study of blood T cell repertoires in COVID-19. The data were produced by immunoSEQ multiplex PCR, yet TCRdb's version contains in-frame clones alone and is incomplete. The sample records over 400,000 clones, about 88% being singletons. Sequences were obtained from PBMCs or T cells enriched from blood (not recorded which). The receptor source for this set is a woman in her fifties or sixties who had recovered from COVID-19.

The CDR3 is CASSDTGQGLEEQYF. The CDR3 nucleotides are TGTGCCAGCAGTGATACGGGACAGGGTCTGGAGGAGCAGTACTTC. The chain couples TRBV2 to TRBJ2-7, with 9 bases lining up with TRBD1. J lost 7 bases, V lost 3 bases, and 10 bases had no gene match. The CDR3 is 15 residues long. Germline values: CDR1 SNHLY, CDR2 FYNNEI.

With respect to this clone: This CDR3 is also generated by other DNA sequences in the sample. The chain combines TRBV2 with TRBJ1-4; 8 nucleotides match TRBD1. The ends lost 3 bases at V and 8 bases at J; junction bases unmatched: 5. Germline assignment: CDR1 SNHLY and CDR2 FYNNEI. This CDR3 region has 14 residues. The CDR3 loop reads CASSEQGAREKLFF. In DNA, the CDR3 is TGTGCCAGCAGTGAGCAGGGGGCGCGGGAAAAACTGTTTTTT. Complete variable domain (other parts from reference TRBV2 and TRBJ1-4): EPEVTQTPSHQVTQMGQEVILRCVPISNHLYFYWYRQILGQKVEFLVSFYNNEISEKSEIFDDQFSVERPDGSNFTLKIRSTKLEDSAMYFCASSEQGAREKLFFGSGTQLSVL.

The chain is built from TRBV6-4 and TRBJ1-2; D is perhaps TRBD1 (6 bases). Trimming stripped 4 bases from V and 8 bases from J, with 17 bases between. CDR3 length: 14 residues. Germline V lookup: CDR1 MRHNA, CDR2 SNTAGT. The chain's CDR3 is CASSAVGGGGGYTF. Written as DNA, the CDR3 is TGTGCCAGCAGTGCCGTGGGGGGGGGCGGAGGCTACACCTTC.

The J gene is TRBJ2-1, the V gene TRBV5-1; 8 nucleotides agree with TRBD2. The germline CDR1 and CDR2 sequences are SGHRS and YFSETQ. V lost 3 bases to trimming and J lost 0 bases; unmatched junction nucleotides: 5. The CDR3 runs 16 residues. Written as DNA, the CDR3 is TGCGCCAGCAGCTCGCGGGGGGATAGCTCCTACAATGAGCAGTTCTTC. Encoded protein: CASSSRGDSSYNEQFF.

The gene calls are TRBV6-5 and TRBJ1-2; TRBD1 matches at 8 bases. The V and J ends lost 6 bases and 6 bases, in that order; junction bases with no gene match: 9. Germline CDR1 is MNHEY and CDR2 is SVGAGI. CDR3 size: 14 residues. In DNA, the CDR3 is TGTGCCAGCAGGGTGCCGGACAGGGTTCATGGCTACACCTTC. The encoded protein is CASRVPDRVHGYTF.

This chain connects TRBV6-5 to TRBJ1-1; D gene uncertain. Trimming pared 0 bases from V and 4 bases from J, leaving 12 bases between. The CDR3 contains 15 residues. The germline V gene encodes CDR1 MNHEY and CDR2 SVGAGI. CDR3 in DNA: TGTGCCAGCAGTTACTCGTGGGCCTCTGGCACTGAAGCTTTCTTT. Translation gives CASSYSWASGTEAFF.

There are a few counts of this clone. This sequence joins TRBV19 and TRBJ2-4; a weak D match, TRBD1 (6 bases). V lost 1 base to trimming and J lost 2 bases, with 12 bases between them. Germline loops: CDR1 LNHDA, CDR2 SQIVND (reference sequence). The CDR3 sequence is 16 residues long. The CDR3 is CASSIGATGSKNIQYF. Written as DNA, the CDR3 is TGTGCCAGTAGTATAGGAGCCACAGGGTCCAAAAACATTCAGTACTTC.

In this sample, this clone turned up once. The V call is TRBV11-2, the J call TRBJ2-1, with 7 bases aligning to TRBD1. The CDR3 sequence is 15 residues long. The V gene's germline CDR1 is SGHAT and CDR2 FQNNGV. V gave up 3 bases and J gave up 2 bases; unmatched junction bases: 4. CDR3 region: CASSFLDRAYNEQFF. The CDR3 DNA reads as TGTGCCAGCAGCTTTTTAGACAGGGCCTACAATGAGCAGTTCTTC.

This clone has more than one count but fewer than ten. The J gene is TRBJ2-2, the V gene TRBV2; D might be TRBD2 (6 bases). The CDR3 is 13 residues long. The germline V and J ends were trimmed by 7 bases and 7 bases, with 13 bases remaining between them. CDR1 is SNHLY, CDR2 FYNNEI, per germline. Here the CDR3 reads CASKLASVGELFF. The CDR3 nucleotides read TGTGCCAGCAAACTAGCATCCGTCGGGGAGCTGTTTTTT.

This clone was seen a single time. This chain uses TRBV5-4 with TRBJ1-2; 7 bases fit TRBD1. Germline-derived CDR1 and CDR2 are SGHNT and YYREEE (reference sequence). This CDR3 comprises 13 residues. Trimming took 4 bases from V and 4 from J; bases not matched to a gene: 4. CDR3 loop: CASSLTGVYGYTF. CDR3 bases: TGTGCCAGCAGCCTTACAGGGGTCTATGGCTACACCTTC.

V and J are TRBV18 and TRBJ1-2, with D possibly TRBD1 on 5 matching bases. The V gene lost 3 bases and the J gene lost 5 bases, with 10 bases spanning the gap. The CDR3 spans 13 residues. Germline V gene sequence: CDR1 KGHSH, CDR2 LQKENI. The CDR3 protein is CASSPGQLYGYTF. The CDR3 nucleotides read TGTGCCAGCTCACCGGGGCAGCTATATGGCTACACCTTC.

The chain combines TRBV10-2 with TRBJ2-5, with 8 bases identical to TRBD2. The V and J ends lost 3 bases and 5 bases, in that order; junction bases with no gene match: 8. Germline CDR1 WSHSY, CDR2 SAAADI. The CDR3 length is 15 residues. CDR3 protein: CASSEMLTSVETQYF. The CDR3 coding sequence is TGCGCCAGCAGTGAAATGCTGACTAGCGTGGAGACCCAGTACTTC.

The CDR3 DNA reads as TGCGCCAGCAGAACGGGACAGTTCTATGGCTACACCTTC. As protein: CASRTGQFYGYTF. The chain combines TRBV5-1 with TRBJ1-2, with TRBD1 identical over 7 bases. In germline, CDR1 is SGHRS, CDR2 YFSETQ. V was clipped by 5 bases and J by 4 bases; unmatched bases: 5. This CDR3 is built from 13 residues.

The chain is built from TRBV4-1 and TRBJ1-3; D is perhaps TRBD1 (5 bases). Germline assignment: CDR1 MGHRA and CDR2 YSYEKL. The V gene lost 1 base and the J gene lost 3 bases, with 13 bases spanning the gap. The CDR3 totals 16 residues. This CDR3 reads CASSQVGQVLGNTIYF. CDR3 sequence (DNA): TGCGCCAGCAGCCAAGTGGGGCAGGTCCTTGGAAACACCATATATTTT.

For the CDR3, the DNA is TGTGCTAGTGGTTTGGTCGTCTCGGAGGCGGGGTATGGCTACACCTTC. Its translation is CASGLVVSEAGYGYTF. The V gene is TRBV12-5, the J gene TRBJ1-2; D is unclear. Looked up from germline, CDR1 is LGHNT and CDR2 is FRNRAP. Deletions cut 0 bases from V and 5 bases from J, with 16 bases between. This CDR3 has 16 residues. Supplemented by reference TRBV12-5 and TRBJ1-2, the full variable domain reads DARVTQTPRHKVTEMGQEVTMRCQPILGHNTVFWYRQTMMQGLELLAYFRNRAPLDDSGMPKDRFSAEMPDATLATLKIQPSEPRDSAVYFCASGLVVSEAGYGYTFGSGTRLTVV.

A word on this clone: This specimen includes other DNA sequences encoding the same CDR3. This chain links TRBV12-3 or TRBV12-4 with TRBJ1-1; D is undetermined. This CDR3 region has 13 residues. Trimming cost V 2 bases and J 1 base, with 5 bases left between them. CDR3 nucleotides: TGTGCCAGCAGTTTAAGAGGGAACACTGAAGCTTTCTTT. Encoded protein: CASSLRGNTEAFF.

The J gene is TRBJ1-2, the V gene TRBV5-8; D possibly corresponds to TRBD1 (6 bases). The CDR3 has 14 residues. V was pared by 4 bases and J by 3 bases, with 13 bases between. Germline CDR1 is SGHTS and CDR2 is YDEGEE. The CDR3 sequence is CASSPTGFDYGYTF. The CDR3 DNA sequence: TGTGCCAGCAGCCCAACAGGGTTTGACTATGGCTACACCTTC.